The 13 T cell receptor beta chains in this list originate from one sample, sequenced in a study of T cell repertoires in cytomegalovirus infection. Their target antigens are unknown. TCRdb re-derived calls from the reads in MiXCR, one entry per CDR3 protein. This sample carries around 99,000 distinct CDR3 sequences, approximately 28% of them seen once, and the ten largest clones take roughly 81%. The sample in question was CD8+ T cells from cultured PBMCs, obtained from culture after CMV antigen stimulation. These TCRs come from a human donor in good health (CMV status not recorded). Some clones in this sample may be carry-over from other donors' samples.

This chain joins TRBV27 and TRBJ1-2; D might be TRBD1 (5 bases). Trimming left V 2 bases short and J 3 bases short, with 13 bases between. The CDR3 spans 15 residues. Germline V gene data show CDR1 as MNHEY and CDR2 as SMNVEV (reference sequence). In nucleotides, the CDR3 is TGTGCCAGCAGTTTACAGGTCGGGGCAGACTATGGCTACACCTTC. This translates into CASSLQVGADYGYTF.

This clonotype was picked up many times. The CDR3 DNA sequence: TGCGCCAGCAGCCCCGGGACAACTGCAACTAATGAAAAACTGTTTTTT. This gives the protein CASSPGTTATNEKLFF. The chain carries TRBV4-1 and TRBJ1-4; maybe TRBD1 (6 bases). Germline lookup yields CDR1 MGHRA and CDR2 YSYEKL. V shed 4 bases and J shed 0 bases, with 12 bases lying between them. This CDR3 is 16 amino acids long.

This clonotype was counted a few times. J is TRBJ1-2 and V is TRBV12-3 or TRBV12-4, with 8 bases lining up with TRBD1. Losses at the gene ends were 2 bases for V and 4 bases for J; bases not matched to a gene: 6. The CDR3 is 15 residues long. In nucleotides, the CDR3 is TGTGCCAGCAGTTTAATGGCAGGGGGCGGCTATGGCTACACCTTC. This encodes CASSLMAGGGYGYTF.

In this sample, this clonotype turned up once. The chain carries TRBV4-1 and TRBJ2-7; possible D gene TRBD1, 8 bases. This CDR3 is built from 16 residues. V gave up 3 bases and J gave up 6 bases, with 21 bases separating them. Per the germline V gene, CDR1 is MGHRA and CDR2 is YSYEKL. The CDR3, as DNA: TGCGCCAGCAGCCACCCTCGGACAGGGAGGGAAACCGAGCAGTACTTC. Translation gives CASSHPRTGRETEQYF.

The chain couples TRBV19 to TRBJ2-1; TRBD2 matches 14 bases. Germline-derived CDR1 and CDR2 are LNHDA and SQIVND (reference sequence). The CDR3 contains 16 residues. V was pared by 5 bases and J by 8 bases, with 8 bases of the junction left unmatched. The CDR3 DNA reads as TGTGCCAGTAGTTCCGGACTAGCGGGGGGATTCGATGAGCAGTTCTTC. As protein: CASSSGLAGGFDEQFF. Drawing the rest from reference TRBV19 and TRBJ2-1, the complete variable domain is DGGITQSPKYLFRKEGQNVTLSCEQNLNHDAMYWYRQDPGQGLRLIYYSQIVNDFQKGDIAEGYSVSREKKESFPLTVTSAQKNPTAFYLCASSSGLAGGFDEQFFGPGTRLTVL.

The chain is built from TRBV7-9 and TRBJ1-6, with D possibly TRBD1 on 5 matching bases. V was cut by 5 bases and J by 7 bases, with 15 bases left in between. In germline, CDR1 is SEHNR, CDR2 FQNEAQ (reference sequence). The CDR3 is 15 amino acids. CDR3 region: CASSPSAGFNSPLHF. CDR3 coding DNA: TGTGCCAGCAGCCCCTCGGCAGGGTTCAATTCACCCCTCCACTTT.

The chain links TRBV19 to TRBJ1-1; D is unclear. The V end was cut by 8 bases, the J end by 6 bases, with 19 bases between. CDR3 length: 14 amino acids. Germline CDR1 LNHDA, CDR2 SQIVND (reference sequence). The CDR3 is CASRPGIGVSEAFF. The CDR3 bases are TGTGCCAGTCGTCCTGGCATTGGGGTTTCTGAAGCTTTCTTT.

This CDR3 is CASSLSPLGAETEAFF. CDR3 sequence (DNA): TGTGCCAGCAGTTTATCCCCGTTAGGGGCGGAAACTGAAGCTTTCTTT. The chain has TRBV27 and TRBJ1-1; a possible D gene is TRBD1 (5 bases). Germline V gene sequence: CDR1 MNHEY, CDR2 SMNVEV (reference sequence). The CDR3 is made up of 16 amino acids. The V end lost 0 bases, the J end lost 5 bases, and 16 bases lay between the germline ends.

CDR3 DNA: TGTGCCAGCAGTTCTGCCCGACAGGGGGCTGACGGCTACACCTTC. Translated: CASSSARQGADGYTF. V gene TRBV6-5 combines with J gene TRBJ1-2, with 10 bases fitting TRBD1. CDR1 is MNHEY, CDR2 SVGAGI, per germline. Germline trimming cut 4 bases from V and 8 bases from J; bases unmatched to any gene: 10. The CDR3 runs to 15 residues.

Comments on this clonotype: This CDR3 is missing its conserved last phenylalanine or tryptophan, likely due to a read error. The chain is built from TRBV6-8 and TRBJ1-1, with D perhaps matching TRBD1 (6 bases). V was cut by 6 bases and J by 0 bases, with 17 bases left in between. Per germline, CDR1 MNHGY and CDR2 SAAAGT. This CDR3 region has 16 residues. The CDR3 nucleotides read TGTGCCAGCAGCTCGGACAGCTTCACGATGAACACTGAAGCTTTCCTT. Amino acids: CASSSDSFTMNTEAFL.

This clonotype showed up just a few times. The chain links TRBV27 to TRBJ1-2, with 8 bases that match TRBD1. Trimming removed 4 bases from V and 4 bases from J; junction bases left unmatched: 14. CDR1 is MNHEY, CDR2 SMNVEV, per germline (reference sequence). The CDR3 has 17 residues. The CDR3 bases are TGTGCCAGCAGTTCAATTTGGGGACAGGAGCGAATCTATGGCTACACCTTC. Translating gives CASSSIWGQERIYGYTF.

This clonotype was recorded a few times. The rearrangement joins TRBV7-9 to TRBJ2-1; a possible D gene is TRBD2 (5 bases). Trimming removed 5 bases from V and 5 bases from J, with 16 bases in between. CDR1 and CDR2 from the germline V gene are SEHNR and FQNEAQ (reference sequence). This CDR3 is built from 15 residues. The CDR3 sequence is CASSPGWAGNNEQFF. The CDR3 DNA sequence: TGTGCCAGCAGCCCCGGATGGGCCGGGAACAATGAGCAGTTCTTC.

V gene TRBV11-2 combines with J gene TRBJ2-1, with D perhaps assigned TRBD1 or TRBD2 (7 bases each). Deletions cut 8 bases from V and 1 base from J, with 12 bases between. Germline CDR1 is SGHAT and CDR2 is FQNNGV. The CDR3 runs to 14 residues. The CDR3 spells CASQGGVSYNEQFF. The DNA of the CDR3 is TGTGCCAGCCAGGGGGGGGTGTCCTACAATGAGCAGTTCTTC.